Shown below are 2 T cell receptor beta chains from a single sample sequenced in a study of glioma-infiltrating T cells after dendritic cell vaccination. TCRdb's table, derived via immunoSEQ multiplex PCR, lists solely in-frame clones and lacks some. The sample lists tens of thousands of clones; roughly four fifths were seen once. Here the sequenced sample was blood, taken before dendritic cell vaccination. The source of these receptors is a human donor with glioblastoma.

This CDR3 is CSASLDLEAFF. The CDR3 DNA reads TGCAGTGCTAGCCTAGATCTTGAAGCTTTCTTT. The chain recombines TRBV20-1 with TRBJ1-1; unclear D gene. Germline lookup yields CDR1 DFQATT and CDR2 SNEGSKA (reference sequence). The CDR3 totals 11 residues. Trimming took 3 bases from V and 7 from J, leaving 9 bases between them.

The chain joins TRBV2 to TRBJ2-5; 9 nucleotides line up with TRBD2. Germline-derived CDR1 and CDR2 are SNHLY and FYNNEI. The J segment lost 4 bases and the V segment lost 8 bases, leaving 8 bases of the junction unmatched. This CDR3 is built from 14 residues. The chain's CDR3 is CASFAGGPGETQYF. The CDR3 DNA is TGTGCCAGCTTCGCGGGGGGGCCGGGAGAGACCCAGTACTTC.